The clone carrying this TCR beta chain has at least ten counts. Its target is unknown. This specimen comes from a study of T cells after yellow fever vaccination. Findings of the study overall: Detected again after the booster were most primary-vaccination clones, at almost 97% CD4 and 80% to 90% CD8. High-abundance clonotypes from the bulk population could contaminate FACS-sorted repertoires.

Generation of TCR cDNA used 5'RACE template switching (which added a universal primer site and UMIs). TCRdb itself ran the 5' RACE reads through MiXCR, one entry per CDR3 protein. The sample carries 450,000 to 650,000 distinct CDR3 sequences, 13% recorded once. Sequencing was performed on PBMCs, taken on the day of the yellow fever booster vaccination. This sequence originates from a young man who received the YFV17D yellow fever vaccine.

The CDR3 DNA sequence: TGTGCCAGCAGTTCTCAAACCAACACCGGGGAGCTGTTTTTT. Translation: CASSSQTNTGELFF. This chain connects TRBV27 to TRBJ2-2; D uncertain. CDR1 and CDR2 from the germline V gene are MNHEY and SMNVEV (reference sequence). This CDR3 contains 14 residues. With 4 bases removed from V and 2 bases from J, the gap between germline ends came to 8 bases.